This section outlines one TCR beta chain sequence together with its context. Its specificity is not known. The sample comes from a study of graft-versus-host responses after intestinal transplantation. Study-wide results and caveats: Researchers found GvH clones in recipient marrow, and some showed up first in ileum or blood.

The CDR3 extends over 16 amino acids. CDR1 LNHNV and CDR2 YYDKDF come from the germline V gene (reference sequence). After removal of 6 bases from V and 3 bases from J, the junction contained 10 bases not matched to a gene. Clones were read by immunoSEQ multiplex PCR, and TCRdb kept only the in-frame ones, dropping some. The sample consists of about 99,000 clones, 85% to 95% of them appearing once. The clonotype originates from a human donor who was the organ donor for an intestinal transplant. J is TRBJ2-1 and V is TRBV15; 8 bases are shared with TRBD1. This specimen was unstimulated CD8+ T cells sorted from spleen or lymph node cells, taken before transplant. The CDR3 protein is CATSLTGQGRYNEQFF. The CDR3 nucleotides are TGTGCCACCAGTCTAACTGGACAGGGTCGCTACAATGAGCAGTTCTTC. Supplemented by reference TRBV15 and TRBJ2-1, the full variable domain reads DAMVIQNPRYQVTQFGKPVTLSCSQTLNHNVMYWYQQKSSQAPKLLFHYYDKDFNNEADTPDNFQSRRPNTSFCFLDIRSPGLGDTAMYLCATSLTGQGRYNEQFFGPGTRLTVL.